The 25 T cell receptor beta chains given below trace back to one sample, sequenced in a study of identical twins. TCRdb redid the calling of the 5' RACE reads with MiXCR, one entry per CDR3 protein. The top ten hold about 1.5% of the sample, which has some 600,000 distinct CDR3 sequences, around 7.5% seen once. The sample also formed part of further work on yellow fever vaccine responses in identical twins.

The sequenced sample consisted of PBMCs. These receptors were obtained from a woman aged 18-29 years in good health.

This clonotype was seen only a few times. The J gene is TRBJ2-1, the V gene TRBV9; 8 bases are a match to TRBD2. The ends lost 1 base at V and 8 bases at J; junction bases unmatched: 8. The germline V gene has CDR1 SGDLS and CDR2 YYNGEE. The CDR3 has 15 amino acids. CDR3 in DNA: TGTGCCAGCAGCGTAATAAGCGGGAGTCCGGATGAGCAGTTCTTC. Its protein is CASSVISGSPDEQFF.

Only a few counts were recorded for this clonotype. V and J are TRBV11-2 and TRBJ2-1; TRBD2 aligns across 8 bases. V lost 5 bases and J lost 5; bases outside the gene matches: 8. The V gene's germline CDR1 is SGHAT and CDR2 FQNNGV. This CDR3 region has 15 residues. The CDR3 sequence: CASSPRGGHDNEQFF. The CDR3, as DNA: TGTGCCAGCAGCCCCCGGGGGGGCCATGACAATGAGCAGTTCTTC. The whole variable domain, remainder taken from reference TRBV11-2 and TRBJ2-1, is EAGVAQSPRYKIIEKRQSVAFWCNPISGHATLYWYQQILGQGPKLLIQFQNNGVVDDSQLPKDRFSAERLKGVDSTLKIQPAKLEDSAVYLCASSPRGGHDNEQFFGPGTRLTVL.

This clonotype was detected many times. CDR3 protein: CASSYGHQPQHF. The CDR3 nucleotides read TGTGCCAGCAGTTATGGACATCAGCCCCAGCATTTT. The rearrangement links TRBV12-3 or TRBV12-4 to TRBJ1-5; unclear D gene. With 4 bases removed from V and 5 bases from J, the gap between germline ends came to 6 bases. This CDR3 region has 12 residues.

J is TRBJ2-1 and V is TRBV5-1; TRBD2 matches 9 bases. V lost 1 base and J lost 8; bases outside the gene matches: 7. Germline assignment: CDR1 SGHRS and CDR2 YFSETQ. This CDR3 comprises 15 residues. This CDR3 reads CASSLRRGGIDEQFF. CDR3 sequence (DNA): TGCGCCAGCAGCTTGCGGCGGGGGGGTATCGATGAGCAGTTCTTC.

The sample holds a few counts of this clonotype. The V call is TRBV28, the J call TRBJ2-5, with D possibly matching TRBD2 (5 bases). The CDR3 loop spans 15 amino acids. Germline V gives CDR1 MDHEN, CDR2 SYDVKM. Between the trimmed V and J ends, which lost 8 bases and 2 bases, there was a span of 18 bases. The CDR3 reads CASSNMGREQETQYF. CDR3 nucleotide sequence: TGTGCCAGCTCTAATATGGGGAGAGAACAAGAGACCCAGTACTTC.

This clonotype was recorded at least ten times. The gene calls are TRBV24-1 and TRBJ2-1; no clear D. Germline lookup yields CDR1 KGHDR and CDR2 SFDVKD. Trimming stripped 4 bases from V and 4 bases from J, with 16 bases between. This CDR3 is 16 amino acids long. CDR3 DNA sequence: TGTGCCACCAGTGACGTTCACGGATCCCCTTACAATGAGCAGTTCTTC. Its translation: CATSDVHGSPYNEQFF.

This clonotype was detected many times. This chain links TRBV20-1 with TRBJ1-1; 9 bases fit TRBD1. V shed 1 base and J 0 bases; nucleotides not matched to a gene: 6. Germline CDR1 reads DFQATT; CDR2 reads SNEGSKA (reference sequence). The CDR3 extends over 16 amino acids. CDR3 residues: CSARGGGDRVNTEAFF. The DNA of the CDR3 is TGCAGTGCTAGAGGCGGGGGGGACAGGGTGAACACTGAAGCTTTCTTT.

This chain links TRBV7-2 with TRBJ1-4, with 8 bases matching TRBD1. Germline V gives CDR1 SGHTA, CDR2 FQGNSA. There are 13 residues in the CDR3. V dropped 5 bases and J dropped 13; count of bases not matched to a gene: 9. CDR3 coding DNA: TGTGCCAGCAGCCAAACCCTGGACAGGGCACTGTTTTTT. It is translated as CASSQTLDRALFF.

This clonotype came up many times. This chain joins TRBV4-2 and TRBJ2-7; 7 bases agree with TRBD1. The CDR3 extends over 14 amino acids. V was clipped by 2 bases and J by 0 bases; unmatched bases: 1. Germline-derived CDR1 and CDR2 are LGHNA and YNFKEQ. Here the CDR3 DNA reads TGTGCCAGCAGCCAACAGGGGGACTCCTACGAGCAGTACTTC. This encodes CASSQQGDSYEQYF.

This clonotype was seen many times. CDR3 coding DNA: TGCGCCAGCAGCGACTTACAGAGCTCTAATGAAAAACTGTTTTTT. Its translation is CASSDLQSSNEKLFF. J is TRBJ1-4 and V is TRBV5-1; the D is unclear. Trimming removed 4 bases from V and 3 bases from J, with 13 bases in between. This CDR3 is 15 amino acids long. Germline V gives CDR1 SGHRS, CDR2 YFSETQ.

The gene calls are TRBV7-6 and TRBJ2-5, with D perhaps TRBD2 (5 bases). Trimming pared 1 base from V and 0 bases from J, leaving 15 bases between. The CDR3 sequence is 17 residues long. CDR1 and CDR2 (germline): SGHVS, FNYEAQ. CDR3: CASSLVAGGTNQETQYF. The CDR3 nucleotides are TGTGCCAGCAGCTTAGTTGCGGGCGGTACCAACCAAGAGACCCAGTACTTC.

There are many counts of this clonotype. The chain combines TRBV9 with TRBJ2-1, with D unresolved. The germline CDR1 and CDR2 sequences are SGDLS and YYNGEE. The length of the CDR3 is 13 residues. The V end lost 0 bases, the J end lost 6 bases, and 7 bases lay between the germline ends. The DNA for the CDR3 is TGTGCCAGCAGCGTAGAGCAATTCAATGAGCAGTTCTTC. Encoded protein: CASSVEQFNEQFF. Together with reference TRBV9 and TRBJ2-1, the CDR3 gives the full variable domain: DSGVTQTPKHLITATGQRVTLRCSPRSGDLSVYWYQQSLDQGLQFLIQYYNGEERAKGNILERFSAQQFPDLHSELNLSSLELGDSALYFCASSVEQFNEQFFGPGTRLTVL.

This clonotype was seen a handful of times. V is TRBV5-1 and J is TRBJ2-3; 15 bases agree with TRBD2. In germline, CDR1 is SGHRS, CDR2 YFSETQ. The trim removed 5 bases at V and 2 bases at J, leaving 12 bases unmatched. The CDR3 runs to 19 residues. The DNA of the CDR3 is TGCGCCAGCAGGGTTATCGGACTAGCGGGAGGGCCCCTCACAGATACGCAGTATTTT. It specifies CASRVIGLAGGPLTDTQYF.

The CDR3 sequence is CASTGTSGEKLFF. CDR3 nucleotides: TGTGCCAGCACCGGGACCTCGGGTGAAAAACTGTTTTTT. V usage is TRBV12-3 or TRBV12-4 and J usage is TRBJ1-4, with D possibly matching TRBD1 (5 bases). Trimming shortened V by 7 bases and J by 7 bases, and 13 bases separated the two germline ends. The CDR3 has 13 residues.

This clonotype has a count of ten or more. The V gene is TRBV5-1, the J gene TRBJ2-4; D ambiguous. Germline V gene data show CDR1 as SGHRS and CDR2 as YFSETQ. This CDR3 is 14 amino acids long. V gave up 2 bases and J gave up 6 bases, with 12 bases separating them. The DNA of the CDR3 is TGCGCCAGCAGCTTCGGGCAGCAGGCAAACATTCAGTACTTC. Its translation: CASSFGQQANIQYF.

This clonotype was detected ten times or more. The chain is built from TRBV5-8 and TRBJ2-3; TRBD1 aligns across 9 bases. CDR3 length equals 14 residues. With V trimmed by 1 base and J by 8 bases, 5 bases remained unmatched. Germline V gene lookup returns CDR1 SGHTS and CDR2 YDEGEE. The CDR3 DNA sequence: TGTGCCAGCAGCTTGACAGGGGGCCCGGGTACGCAGTATTTT. It yields the protein CASSLTGGPGTQYF.

This clonotype was observed at least ten times. The gene calls are TRBV10-1 and TRBJ2-7, with TRBD1 matching 7 bases. Trimming removed 0 bases from V and 7 bases from J; junction bases left unmatched: 9. Per germline, CDR1 WNHNN and CDR2 SYGVQD (reference sequence). The CDR3 contains 15 residues. DNA for the CDR3: TGCGCCAGCAGTGAGTCAGGGGGCCCAGGTGAGGAGCAGTACTTC. Its protein is CASSESGGPGEEQYF.

This clonotype was seen repeatedly, ten times or more. This rearrangement joins TRBV20-1 to TRBJ1-1; TRBD1 matches at 7 bases. Germline V CDR1 and CDR2: DFQATT, SNEGSKA (reference sequence). The CDR3 is made up of 15 amino acids. The V and J ends lost 1 base and 1 base, in that order; junction bases with no gene match: 6. Written as DNA, the CDR3 is TGCAGTGCTAGAGGGGAAGGGACAGAGAACACTGAAGCTTTCTTT. This codes for CSARGEGTENTEAFF.

This clonotype showed up just a few times. The rearrangement links TRBV6-5 to TRBJ2-1; D is ambiguous. The germline V and J ends were trimmed by 0 bases and 0 bases, with 9 bases remaining between them. Germline CDR1 and CDR2: MNHEY and SVGAGI. The CDR3 runs 16 residues. The CDR3 nucleotides read TGTGCCAGCAGTTACTCCGGACGACGCTCCTACAATGAGCAGTTCTTC. Its protein is CASSYSGRRSYNEQFF.

This clonotype came up many times. V usage is TRBV10-3 and J usage is TRBJ1-1; no definite D call. V lost 11 bases to trimming and J lost 0 bases, with 13 bases between them. CDR1 and CDR2 from the germline V gene are ENHRY and SYGVKD. This CDR3 has 13 amino acids. CDR3 nucleotide sequence: TGTGCCCTACGAGATCAGATGAACACTGAAGCTTTCTTT. Its translation is CALRDQMNTEAFF.

The chain has TRBV20-1 and TRBJ1-1; TRBD1 is a possible D gene (6 bases). V was cut by 6 bases and J by 4 bases, with 18 bases left in between. This CDR3 contains 14 residues. The germline gives CDR1 DFQATT, CDR2 SNEGSKA (reference sequence). This CDR3 reads CSARQAERGTEAFF. CDR3 sequence (DNA): TGCAGTGCCAGACAGGCAGAAAGGGGCACTGAAGCTTTCTTT.

The CDR3 loop reads CASSSEDRSSNQPQHF. The CDR3 coding sequence is TGTGCCAGCAGCTCGGAAGACAGATCGAGCAATCAGCCCCAGCATTTT. The V and J genes are TRBV7-6 and TRBJ1-5; the D gene is possibly TRBD1 (5 bases). V was cut by 4 bases and J by 1 base, with 14 bases left in between. CDR3 length equals 16 residues. CDR1 and CDR2 from the germline V gene are SGHVS and FNYEAQ.

This rearrangement joins TRBV6-1 to TRBJ2-5, with 11 bases identical to TRBD2. CDR1 is MNHNS, CDR2 SASEGT, per germline. The CDR3 runs 15 residues. Unmatched junction bases numbered 11, after V lost 8 bases and J lost 6 bases. The CDR3 loop reads CASQATSGEIKTQYF. CDR3 DNA: TGTGCCAGCCAAGCGACTAGCGGGGAAATCAAGACCCAGTACTTC.

This clonotype was detected many times. The CDR3 nucleotides read TGCGCCAGCAGCTTGGTGGGACTAGCTTTAACAGATACGCAGTATTTT. It is translated as CASSLVGLALTDTQYF. The chain carries TRBV5-1 and TRBJ2-3; the match to TRBD2 covers 9 bases. The V segment lost 0 bases and the J segment 3 bases; nucleotides outside the gene matches: 5. The germline V gene has CDR1 SGHRS and CDR2 YFSETQ. This CDR3 region has 16 residues.

This clonotype came up a few times. The gene calls are TRBV19 and TRBJ2-2, with 8 nucleotides matching TRBD1. Losses at the gene ends were 7 bases for V and 5 bases for J; bases not matched to a gene: 3. CDR1 is LNHDA and CDR2 is SQIVND in the germline V gene (reference sequence). There are 13 residues in the CDR3. This CDR3 is CASIDRGTGELFF. CDR3 coding DNA: TGTGCCAGTATCGACAGGGGAACCGGGGAGCTGTTTTTT.